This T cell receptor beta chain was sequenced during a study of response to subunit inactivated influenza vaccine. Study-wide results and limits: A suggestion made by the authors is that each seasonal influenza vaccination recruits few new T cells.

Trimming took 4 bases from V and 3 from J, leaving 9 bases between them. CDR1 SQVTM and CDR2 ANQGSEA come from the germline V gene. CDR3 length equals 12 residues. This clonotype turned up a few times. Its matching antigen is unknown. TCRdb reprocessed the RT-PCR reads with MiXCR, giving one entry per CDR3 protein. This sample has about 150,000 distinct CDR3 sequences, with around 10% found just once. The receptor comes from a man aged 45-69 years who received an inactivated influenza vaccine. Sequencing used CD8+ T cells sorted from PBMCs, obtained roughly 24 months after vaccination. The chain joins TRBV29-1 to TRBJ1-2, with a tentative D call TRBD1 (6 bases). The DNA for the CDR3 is TGCAGCGTTGCAGGGGTGGACTATGGCTACACCTTC. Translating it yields CSVAGVDYGYTF.